The source of this T cell receptor beta chain is a study of T cell responses to AZD1222 COVID-19 vaccine. General observations from the study: Mostly white British, mostly female donors; authors suggested clonal diversity may be underestimated. Mapped onto spike, vaccine-associated CD4 TCRs spanned it and were dominant at 160-218 and 743-854.

This CDR3 is 15 amino acids long. V was trimmed by 8 bases and J by 2 bases, leaving 18 bases between them. Germline V gene data show CDR1 as MDHEN and CDR2 as SYDVKM. Data came from immunoSEQ multiplex PCR; TCRdb stores just in-frame clones and leaves some out. The data hold 130,000 to 150,000 clones, with 82% observed a single time. With respect to this clone: Its matching antigen is unknown.

The chain couples TRBV28 to TRBJ1-2; possible D gene TRBD1, 5 bases. This clonotype originated in an adult in good health. The source material was peripheral blood, sampled on day 0 of MenACWY control vaccination. The CDR3 sequence: CASGRRAAGNYGYTF. CDR3 in DNA: TGTGCCAGCGGACGACGGGCAGCAGGGAACTATGGCTACACCTTC.